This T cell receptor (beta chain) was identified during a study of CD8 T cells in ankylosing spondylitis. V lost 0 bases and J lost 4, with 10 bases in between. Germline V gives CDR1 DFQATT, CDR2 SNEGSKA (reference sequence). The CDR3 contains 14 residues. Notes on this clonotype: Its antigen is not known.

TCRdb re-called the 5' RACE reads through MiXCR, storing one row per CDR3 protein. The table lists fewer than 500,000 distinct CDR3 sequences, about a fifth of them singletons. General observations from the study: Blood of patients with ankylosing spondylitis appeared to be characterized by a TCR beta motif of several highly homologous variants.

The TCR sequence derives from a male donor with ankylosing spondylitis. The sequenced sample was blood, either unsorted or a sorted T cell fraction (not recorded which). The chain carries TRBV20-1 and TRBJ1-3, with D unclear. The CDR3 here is CSARDGQIGNTIYF. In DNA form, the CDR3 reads TGCAGTGCTAGAGATGGGCAGATCGGAAACACCATATATTTT.